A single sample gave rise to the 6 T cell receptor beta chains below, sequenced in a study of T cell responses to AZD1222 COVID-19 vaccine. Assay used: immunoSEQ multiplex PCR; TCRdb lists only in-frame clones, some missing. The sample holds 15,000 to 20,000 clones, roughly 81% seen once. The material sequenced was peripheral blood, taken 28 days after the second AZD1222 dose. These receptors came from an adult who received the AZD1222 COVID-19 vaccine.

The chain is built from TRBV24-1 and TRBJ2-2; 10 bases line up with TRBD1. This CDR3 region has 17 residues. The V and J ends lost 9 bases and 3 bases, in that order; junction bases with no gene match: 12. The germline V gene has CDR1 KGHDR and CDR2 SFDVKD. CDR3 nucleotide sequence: TGTGCCACCTCAGGGAGGTCCGGGACAGGGGACACCGGGGAGCTGTTTTTT. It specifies CATSGRSGTGDTGELFF.

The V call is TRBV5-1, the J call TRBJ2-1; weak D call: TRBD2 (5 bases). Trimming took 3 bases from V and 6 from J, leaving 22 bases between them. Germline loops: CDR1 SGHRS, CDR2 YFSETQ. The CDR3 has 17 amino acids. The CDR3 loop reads CASSSGIVAAPSNEQFF. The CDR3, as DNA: TGCGCCAGCAGCTCGGGGATAGTGGCGGCCCCGTCCAATGAGCAGTTCTTC.

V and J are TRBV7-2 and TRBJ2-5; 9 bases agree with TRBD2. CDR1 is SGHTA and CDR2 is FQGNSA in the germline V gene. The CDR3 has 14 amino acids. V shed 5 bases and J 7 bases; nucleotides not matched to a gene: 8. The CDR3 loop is CASSAGTAGGTQYF. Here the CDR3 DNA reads TGTGCCAGCAGCGCCGGGACAGCGGGAGGGACCCAGTACTTC. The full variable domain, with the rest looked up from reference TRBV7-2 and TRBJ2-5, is GAGVSQSPSNKVTEKGKDVELRCDPISGHTALYWYRQSLGQGLEFLIYFQGNSAPDKSGLPSDRFSAERTGGSVSTLTIQRTQQEDSAVYLCASSAGTAGGTQYFGPGTRLLVL.

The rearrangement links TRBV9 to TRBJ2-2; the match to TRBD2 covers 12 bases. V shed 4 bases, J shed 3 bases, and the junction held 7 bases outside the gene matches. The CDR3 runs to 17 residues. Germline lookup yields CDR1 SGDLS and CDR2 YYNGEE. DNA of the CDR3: TGTGCCAGCAGCCCCTCTTGGACTAGCGGGGACACCGGGGAGCTGTTTTTT. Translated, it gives CASSPSWTSGDTGELFF.

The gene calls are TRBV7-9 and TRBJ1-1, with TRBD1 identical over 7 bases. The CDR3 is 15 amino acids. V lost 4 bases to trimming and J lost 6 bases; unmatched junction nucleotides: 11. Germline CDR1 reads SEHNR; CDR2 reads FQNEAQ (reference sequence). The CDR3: CASSSQQGGGAEAFF. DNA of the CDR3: TGTGCCAGCAGCTCCCAGCAGGGGGGAGGGGCTGAAGCTTTCTTT.

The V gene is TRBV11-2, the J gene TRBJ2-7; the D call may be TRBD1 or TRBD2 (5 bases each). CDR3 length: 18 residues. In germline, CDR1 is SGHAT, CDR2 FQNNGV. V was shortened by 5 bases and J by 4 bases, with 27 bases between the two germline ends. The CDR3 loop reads CASSPTARGKGASYEQYF. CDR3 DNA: TGTGCCAGCAGCCCGACAGCTCGAGGGAAGGGTGCGAGTTACGAGCAGTACTTC.